This TCR beta chain was obtained from a study of human T cells and chemical hapten exposure. Stated time point: patch test 3, about 24 weeks after DPC sensitization. Regarding treatment: therapeutic diphenylcyclopropenone sensitization with weekly scalp DPC. V gave up 0 bases and J gave up 3 bases, with 12 bases separating them. Germline assignment: CDR1 LGHNA and CDR2 YNFKEQ. This CDR3 spans 16 amino acids. TCRdb re-called the RACE reads with MiXCR, one entry per CDR3 protein. This sample has approximately 160,000 distinct CDR3 sequences, with 28% found just once. This receptor was obtained from a woman aged 18 to 35 with alopecia areata. Some clones in this sample may be carry-over from other donors' samples. The V gene is TRBV4-2, the J gene TRBJ2-1, with TRBD1 as a possible D gene (5 bases). This specimen consisted of whole blood, obtained in connection with sensitization to the hapten diphenylcyclopropenone (DPC). The CDR3 spells CASSQDVAQVYNEQFF. The CDR3 DNA sequence: TGTGCCAGCAGCCAAGATGTCGCACAGGTCTACAATGAGCAGTTCTTC.